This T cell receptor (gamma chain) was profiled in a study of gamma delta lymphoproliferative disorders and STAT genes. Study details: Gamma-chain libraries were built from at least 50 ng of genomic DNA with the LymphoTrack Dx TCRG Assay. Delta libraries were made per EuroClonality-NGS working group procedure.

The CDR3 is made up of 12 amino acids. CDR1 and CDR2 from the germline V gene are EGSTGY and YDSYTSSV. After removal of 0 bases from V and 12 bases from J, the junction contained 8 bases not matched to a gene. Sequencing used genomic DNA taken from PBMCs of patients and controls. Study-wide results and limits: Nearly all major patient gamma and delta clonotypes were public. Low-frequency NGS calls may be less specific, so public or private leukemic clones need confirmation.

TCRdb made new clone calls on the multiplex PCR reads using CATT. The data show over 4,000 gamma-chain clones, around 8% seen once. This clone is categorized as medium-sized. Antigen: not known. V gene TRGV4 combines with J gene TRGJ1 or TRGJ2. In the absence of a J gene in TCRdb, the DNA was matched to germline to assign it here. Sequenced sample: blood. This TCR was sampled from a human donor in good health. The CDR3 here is CATWDGQESKLF. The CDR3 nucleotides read TGTGCCACCTGGGATGGGCAAGAGTCGAAACTCTTT.